One sample yielded the 30 T cell receptor beta chains listed below, sequenced in a study of CD8 T cells in ankylosing spondylitis. TCRdb reprocessed the 5' RACE reads with MiXCR, giving one entry per CDR3 protein. Among roughly 220,000 distinct CDR3 sequences, about 10% were seen once, and the ten largest hold over 20%. The sample taken for sequencing was blood, either unsorted or a sorted T cell fraction (not recorded which). The receptors here all came from a male donor with ankylosing spondylitis or in good health (not recorded which).

This clonotype was recorded many times. This chain connects TRBV6-5 to TRBJ2-2; no reliable D call. Germline V lookup: CDR1 MNHEY, CDR2 SVGAGI. The CDR3 is made up of 15 amino acids. Trimming removed 4 bases from V and 0 bases from J, with 9 bases in between. The CDR3 nucleotides are TGTGCCAGCAGTTTGGACGGATCGAACACCGGGGAGCTGTTTTTT. Its translation: CASSLDGSNTGELFF.

Only a few counts were recorded for this clonotype. The rearrangement links TRBV3-1 to TRBJ2-7; 8 bases map to TRBD1. Per the germline V gene, CDR1 is LGHDT and CDR2 is YNNKEL (reference sequence). The CDR3 extends over 15 amino acids. V lost 4 bases and J lost 5; bases outside the gene matches: 10. The CDR3 bases are TGTGCCAGCAGCCCCCGGGACAGGCAGGGGGACGAGCAGTACTTC. Translating it yields CASSPRDRQGDEQYF.

This chain uses TRBV7-9 with TRBJ2-1; TRBD1 matches at 7 bases. Trimming removed 5 bases from V and 7 bases from J; junction bases left unmatched: 8. The CDR3 length is 14 residues. Germline lookup yields CDR1 SEHNR and CDR2 FQNEAQ (reference sequence). The CDR3 here is CASSPQQGSNEQFF. The CDR3 coding sequence is TGTGCCAGCAGCCCCCAACAGGGGAGTAATGAGCAGTTCTTC.

This clonotype was observed a handful of times. The V gene is TRBV7-2, the J gene TRBJ1-1, with 7 bases fitting TRBD1. Losses at the gene ends were 5 bases for V and 4 bases for J; bases not matched to a gene: 13. CDR1 and CDR2 from the germline V gene are SGHTA and FQGNSA. The CDR3 runs 16 residues. The CDR3 DNA reads as TGTGCCAGCAGCCTCACCCGACAGGGAGGAGGCACTGAAGCTTTCTTT. It codes for CASSLTRQGGGTEAFF.

This clonotype was seen many times. The chain links TRBV3-1 to TRBJ1-1, with 9 bases that match TRBD1. V lost 5 bases and J lost 8; bases outside the gene matches: 0. CDR1 and CDR2 from the germline V gene are LGHDT and YNNKEL (reference sequence). This CDR3 is built from 11 residues. The CDR3 loop is CASSGTGEAFF. In DNA form, the CDR3 reads TGTGCCAGCAGCGGGACAGGGGAAGCTTTCTTT.

This clonotype was counted at least ten times. The chain uses TRBV5-1 and TRBJ2-4, with D perhaps matching TRBD1 or TRBD2 (5 bases each). The V gene lost 4 bases and the J gene lost 7 bases, with 15 bases spanning the gap. CDR1 is SGHRS and CDR2 is YFSETQ in the germline V gene. The CDR3 length is 14 residues. CDR3 in amino acids: CASSGTERSNIQYF. DNA for the CDR3: TGCGCCAGCAGCGGGACGGAGCGTTCGAACATTCAGTACTTC. Variable domain in full (rest from reference TRBV5-1 and TRBJ2-4): KAGVTQTPRYLIKTRGQQVTLSCSPISGHRSVSWYQQTPGQGLQFLFEYFSETQRNKGNFPGRFSGRQFSNSRSEMNVSTLELGDSALYLCASSGTERSNIQYFGAGTRLSVL.

As to this clonotype: A junction end diverges from the germline sequence, so it may reflect a read error. The V gene is TRBV12-3 or TRBV12-4, the J gene TRBJ2-2; D possibly corresponds to TRBD1 (7 bases). The CDR3 spans 16 residues. The CDR3 DNA sequence: TGCGCCATCAGTCTTCGGCCAGGGGGGAACACCGGGGAGCTGATTTTT. It codes for CAISLRPGGNTGELIF.

The chain couples TRBV4-2 to TRBJ2-1, with 12 nucleotides matching TRBD2. Germline V lookup: CDR1 LGHNA, CDR2 YNFKEQ. This CDR3 is 17 amino acids long. The V gene end was trimmed by 0 bases and the J gene end by 7 bases; junction bases not matched to a gene: 7. The CDR3 DNA reads TGTGCCAGCAGCCAAGACCCTAGCGGGGGGGCGAGGAATGAGCAGTTCTTC. Residues: CASSQDPSGGARNEQFF.

This clonotype turned up a few times. The genes are TRBV20-1 and TRBJ1-1; D is perhaps TRBD1 (6 bases). Trimming removed 0 bases at V and 1 base at J, with 12 bases between. The CDR3 runs to 15 residues. From germline, CDR1 is DFQATT and CDR2 SNEGSKA (reference sequence). The CDR3 sequence: CSARDVRGRNTEAFF. The CDR3 nucleotides are TGCAGTGCTAGAGATGTCAGGGGAAGGAACACTGAAGCTTTCTTT.

This clonotype was counted only a few times. The V gene is TRBV20-1, the J gene TRBJ1-2, with D maybe TRBD1 (5 bases). Trimming stripped 5 bases from V and 5 bases from J, with 18 bases between. CDR1 is DFQATT, CDR2 SNEGSKA, per germline (reference sequence). CDR3 size: 14 residues. As DNA, the CDR3 is TGCAGTGCTCCCCCCCCAGGGTATTCATATGGCTACACCTTC. It specifies CSAPPPGYSYGYTF.

The sample holds a few counts of this clonotype. The genes are TRBV4-2 and TRBJ2-1, with D possibly being TRBD2 (7 bases). Germline loops: CDR1 LGHNA, CDR2 YNFKEQ. Between the trimmed V and J ends, which lost 1 base and 0 bases, there was a span of 19 bases. This CDR3 contains 19 residues. CDR3 amino acids: CASSQVSAGAESSYNEQFF. For the CDR3, the DNA is TGTGCCAGCAGCCAAGTTAGCGCGGGGGCTGAAAGCTCCTACAATGAGCAGTTCTTC.

This clonotype has more than one count but fewer than ten. The chain is built from TRBV5-1 and TRBJ2-3, with 9 bases lining up with TRBD2. CDR1 is SGHRS and CDR2 is YFSETQ in the germline V gene. Losses at the gene ends were 3 bases for V and 0 bases for J; bases not matched to a gene: 17. CDR3 length: 20 amino acids. The CDR3 is CASSSGTTAGGPTSTDTQYF. The CDR3 region has the DNA TGCGCCAGCAGCTCTGGTACCACAGCGGGGGGACCGACTAGCACAGATACGCAGTATTTT.

This clonotype was detected ten times or more. The chain combines TRBV3-1 with TRBJ1-6, with 7 bases identical to TRBD1. Per the germline V gene, CDR1 is LGHDT and CDR2 is YNNKEL (reference sequence). Trimming took 3 bases from V and 7 from J; bases not matched to a gene: 9. This CDR3 comprises 16 residues. The CDR3 DNA is TGTGCCAGCAGCCAGGGTCCGGGACAGCCGAATTCACCCCTCCACTTT. Protein: CASSQGPGQPNSPLHF.

This clonotype was counted at least ten times. J is TRBJ1-4 and V is TRBV7-2; the D gene is possibly TRBD1 (6 bases). V was trimmed by 1 base and J by 8 bases, leaving 11 bases between them. This CDR3 region has 14 residues. The germline CDR1 and CDR2 sequences are SGHTA and FQGNSA. CDR3 sequence reads: CASSLDRGREKLFF. The CDR3 DNA sequence: TGTGCCAGCAGCTTAGATCGGGGGCGAGAAAAACTGTTTTTT.

The chain links TRBV7-9 to TRBJ2-3; 10 bases align to TRBD2. The CDR3 sequence is 16 residues long. Trimming took 1 base from V and 2 from J; bases not matched to a gene: 3. Germline V gives CDR1 SEHNR, CDR2 FQNEAQ (reference sequence). DNA of the CDR3: TGTGCCAGCAGCTTAGGGACTAGCGGAGCCACAGATACGCAGTATTTT. It encodes CASSLGTSGATDTQYF.

The sample holds many counts of this clonotype. This chain connects TRBV20-1 to TRBJ2-1; 14 bases are shared with TRBD2. The CDR3 runs to 14 residues. The V and J ends lost 7 bases and 8 bases, in that order; junction bases with no gene match: 7. Germline loops: CDR1 DFQATT, CDR2 SNEGSKA (reference sequence). CDR3 loop: CSVLTSGGADEQFF. CDR3 nucleotide sequence: TGCAGTGTTCTGACTAGCGGGGGGGCCGATGAGCAGTTCTTC.

This clonotype was observed at least ten times. The chain couples TRBV20-1 to TRBJ2-7, with unresolved D. This CDR3 is built from 11 residues. The V gene's germline CDR1 is DFQATT and CDR2 SNEGSKA (reference sequence). The V gene lost 4 bases and the J gene lost 2 bases, with 6 bases spanning the gap. The CDR3 loop is CSAIDTYEQYF. CDR3 in DNA: TGCAGTGCTATTGACACCTACGAGCAGTACTTC.

This clonotype was counted ten times or more. The genes are TRBV5-1 and TRBJ2-5; D gene unclear. Trimming shortened V by 2 bases and J by 5 bases, and 10 bases separated the two germline ends. The CDR3 loop spans 13 amino acids. Germline loops: CDR1 SGHRS, CDR2 YFSETQ. CDR3 in DNA: TGCGCCAGCAGCTTAAACGTCGACGAGACCCAGTACTTC. Translation: CASSLNVDETQYF.

As for this clonotype: A read error may produce the germline difference seen at one junction end. The V gene is TRBV7-2, the J gene TRBJ2-1; tentative D call: TRBD2 (5 bases). This CDR3 region has 14 residues. Germline values: CDR1 SGHTA, CDR2 FQGNSA. The CDR3 DNA sequence: TGTGCCAGCAGCTTGAGGGATATCTACACTGAGCAGTTCTTC. Protein product: CASSLRDIYTEQFF.

This clonotype was picked up many times. J is TRBJ2-5 and V is TRBV12-3 or TRBV12-4; D perhaps matches TRBD2 (5 bases). V lost 5 bases, J lost 5 bases, and 18 bases lay in between. The CDR3 contains 15 residues. CDR3 residues: CASSPALGPGETQYF. The CDR3 nucleotides read TGTGCCAGCAGTCCAGCGCTAGGACCGGGGGAGACCCAGTACTTC.

This clonotype was counted many times. The chain couples TRBV3-1 to TRBJ2-4; 7 bases match TRBD2. Germline CDR1 is LGHDT and CDR2 is YNNKEL (reference sequence). The length of the CDR3 is 18 residues. V dropped 4 bases and J dropped 0; count of bases not matched to a gene: 12. This CDR3 reads CASSPRGGSGGAKNIQYF. In DNA, the CDR3 is TGTGCCAGCAGCCCCCGGGGCGGTTCGGGGGGAGCCAAAAACATTCAGTACTTC.

There are many counts of this clonotype. The CDR3 reads CASSPSGTDTDTQYF. The CDR3 DNA reads TGTGCCAGCAGCCCCTCCGGGACAGACACAGATACGCAGTATTTT. The chain joins TRBV7-2 to TRBJ2-3; TRBD1 aligns across 7 bases. Germline CDR1 and CDR2: SGHTA and FQGNSA. V trimming: 5 bases; J trimming: 2 bases; junction bases outside the gene matches: 7. The CDR3 consists of 15 residues.

This clonotype has a handful of counts. This chain joins TRBV12-3 or TRBV12-4 and TRBJ2-7; D unresolved. This CDR3 has 14 residues. V lost 5 bases and J lost 4, with 15 bases in between. In DNA form, the CDR3 reads TGTGCCAGCAGTCCCTCCCTGGGCCGGTACGAGCAGTACTTC. Residues: CASSPSLGRYEQYF.

This chain joins TRBV7-8 and TRBJ1-6; D perhaps matches TRBD1 (5 bases). This CDR3 is built from 13 residues. Trimming stripped 0 bases from V and 10 bases from J, with 7 bases between. CDR1 is SGHVS and CDR2 is FQNEAQ in the germline V gene. CDR3 coding DNA: TGTGCCAGCAGCTTAGCGGGGGTATCACCCCTCCACTTT. Translation: CASSLAGVSPLHF.

This clonotype was recorded at least ten times. The gene calls are TRBV12-3 or TRBV12-4 and TRBJ2-3, with unresolved D. Trimming left V 1 base short and J 5 bases short, with 7 bases between. The CDR3 has 13 amino acids. CDR3 amino acids: CASSLVSGDTQYF. The DNA for the CDR3 is TGTGCCAGCAGTTTAGTTTCCGGAGATACGCAGTATTTT.

This clonotype was found many times. V gene TRBV20-1 combines with J gene TRBJ1-4; no definite D call. CDR3 length: 14 amino acids. The germline CDR1 and CDR2 sequences are DFQATT and SNEGSKA (reference sequence). V lost 1 base and J 2 bases, leaving 8 bases between the germline ends. CDR3 DNA: TGCAGTGCTAGAGGTGGGGAGACTAATGAAAAACTGTTTTTT. It yields the protein CSARGGETNEKLFF.

This clonotype has at least ten counts. The chain employs TRBV20-1 and TRBJ2-3; D remains ambiguous. Germline lookup yields CDR1 DFQATT and CDR2 SNEGSKA (reference sequence). The CDR3 spans 12 residues. Trimming stripped 7 bases from V and 1 base from J, with 9 bases between. CDR3 residues: CSVNWGTDTQYF. The CDR3, as DNA: TGCAGTGTTAATTGGGGCACAGATACGCAGTATTTT.

There are many counts of this clonotype. The gene calls are TRBV20-1 and TRBJ2-3; no clear D. CDR1 DFQATT and CDR2 SNEGSKA come from the germline V gene (reference sequence). Trimming took off 5 bases at V and 4 bases at J, with 19 bases between the two ends. The CDR3 extends over 15 amino acids. The CDR3 loop is CSAEDRRKASDTQYF. CDR3 bases: TGCAGTGCTGAGGACCGACGGAAGGCCTCAGATACGCAGTATTTT.

A note on this clonotype: This may be a read error, as it is one base from a much larger clone. The chain is built from TRBV6-1 and TRBJ2-3; TRBD2 is a possible D gene (7 bases). CDR3 length: 15 amino acids. V dropped 2 bases and J dropped 4 bases, with 13 bases sitting between them. Germline V CDR1 and CDR2: MNHNS, SASEGT. The CDR3 loop reads CASSELGGASDTQYF. The CDR3 region has the DNA TGTGCCAGCAGTGAATTAGGGGGGGCATCAGATACGCAGTATTTT.

The J gene is TRBJ2-3, the V gene TRBV7-3; D perhaps matches TRBD1 (6 bases). There are 15 residues in the CDR3. The ends were cut back, 4 bases at V and 3 bases at J, with 14 bases in the middle. CDR1 and CDR2 (germline): SGHTA, FQGTGA. Here the CDR3 DNA reads TGTGCCAGCAGCTCACAGGGAATTGGAACAGATACGCAGTATTTT. It is translated as CASSSQGIGTDTQYF.